The 30 T cell receptor beta chains given below trace back to one sample, sequenced in a study of radiotherapy plus CTLA-4 blockade in lung cancer. Clones were sequenced by immunoSEQ multiplex PCR, and TCRdb holds only the in-frame ones, with some missing. The sample consists of roughly 130,000 clones, over 80% of them appearing once. The input for sequencing was peripheral blood, taken from a patient treated with radiotherapy plus ipilimumab. The receptors stem from a human donor with non-small cell lung cancer that progressed on radiotherapy plus ipilimumab.

This chain connects TRBV5-6 to TRBJ2-1; 8 nucleotides match TRBD2. J lost 4 bases, V lost 4 bases, and 7 bases had no gene match. The CDR3 is 15 amino acids. The germline gives CDR1 SGHDT, CDR2 YYEEEE. CDR3 in DNA: TGTGCCAGCAGCGGGGGGACTAGGAGGTACAATGAGCAGTTCTTC. This codes for CASSGGTRRYNEQFF.

In its sample, this clone was seen once. The chain joins TRBV5-4 to TRBJ1-2, with 9 bases matching TRBD1. Germline V gives CDR1 SGHNT, CDR2 YYREEE (reference sequence). V lost 4 bases, J lost 0 bases, and 4 bases stayed unmatched. The CDR3 runs 15 residues. The CDR3 spells CASSMDRGTNYGYTF. The CDR3 DNA is TGTGCCAGCAGCATGGACAGGGGAACTAACTATGGCTACACCTTC.

This clone was counted a single time. The chain employs TRBV19 and TRBJ2-4; TRBD2 matches at 7 bases. This CDR3 comprises 14 residues. With V trimmed by 5 bases and J by 3 bases, 4 bases remained unmatched. CDR1 and CDR2 from the germline V gene are LNHDA and SQIVND (reference sequence). CDR3 sequence: CASSLAEYKNIQYF. The DNA of the CDR3 is TGTGCCAGTAGTCTAGCGGAATACAAAAACATTCAGTACTTC.

The genes are TRBV5-1 and TRBJ2-3; 13 bases are shared with TRBD2. The CDR3 covers 15 residues. The junction had 5 bases not matched to a gene; V was cut back by 3 bases and J by 7 bases. Germline V gives CDR1 SGHRS, CDR2 YFSETQ. The CDR3 nucleotides read TGCGCCAGCAGCTCCGGGACTAGCGGGACTTATACGCAGTATTTT. Translating gives CASSSGTSGTYTQYF. Full variable domain (remainder filled in from reference TRBV5-1 and TRBJ2-3): KAGVTQTPRYLIKTRGQQVTLSCSPISGHRSVSWYQQTPGQGLQFLFEYFSETQRNKGNFPGRFSGRQFSNSRSEMNVSTLELGDSALYLCASSSGTSGTYTQYFGPGTRLTVL.

V is TRBV29-1 and J is TRBJ2-5; D remains ambiguous. Per germline, CDR1 SQVTM and CDR2 ANQGSEA. The CDR3 is 16 residues long. V was trimmed by 7 bases and J by 5 bases, leaving 26 bases between them. The chain's CDR3 is CSAEDWRHQVGETQYF. The CDR3 coding sequence is TGCAGCGCTGAGGATTGGAGACACCAAGTGGGGGAGACCCAGTACTTC.

The chain joins TRBV9 to TRBJ2-3; 8 nucleotides match TRBD1. The V and J ends lost 4 bases and 12 bases, in that order; junction bases with no gene match: 10. This CDR3 is 13 amino acids long. Germline V gives CDR1 SGDLS, CDR2 YYNGEE. Here the CDR3 DNA reads TGTGCCAGCAGCACAAACGCGGACAGGGTCCAGTATTTT. Encoded protein: CASSTNADRVQYF.

The chain combines TRBV5-1 with TRBJ1-4; D is unresolved. Germline V gene lookup returns CDR1 SGHRS and CDR2 YFSETQ. This CDR3 is built from 14 residues. Trimming removed 0 bases from V and 4 bases from J, with 7 bases in between. Here the CDR3 reads CASSLVPVNEKLFF. CDR3 sequence (DNA): TGCGCCAGCAGCTTGGTGCCCGTTAATGAAAAACTGTTTTTT.

Written as DNA, the CDR3 is TGTGCCAGTAGTACTCTAGGACAGTTAAATTCTGGAAACACCATATATTTT. It specifies CASSTLGQLNSGNTIYF. This chain joins TRBV19 and TRBJ1-3; D may be TRBD1 (6 bases). Trimming shortened V by 4 bases and J by 1 base, and 17 bases separated the two germline ends. CDR3 length: 17 amino acids. Germline CDR1 and CDR2: LNHDA and SQIVND (reference sequence). Filled out from reference TRBV19 and TRBJ1-3, the complete variable domain reads DGGITQSPKYLFRKEGQNVTLSCEQNLNHDAMYWYRQDPGQGLRLIYYSQIVNDFQKGDIAEGYSVSREKKESFPLTVTSAQKNPTAFYLCASSTLGQLNSGNTIYFGEGSWLTVV.

The chain is built from TRBV7-6 and TRBJ1-1; maybe TRBD1 (6 bases). The germline V and J ends were trimmed by 5 bases and 4 bases, with 14 bases remaining between them. The germline CDR1 and CDR2 sequences are SGHVS and FNYEAQ. CDR3 length: 14 residues. The CDR3 sequence: CASSARQVVTEAFF. CDR3 in DNA: TGTGCCAGCAGCGCCCGACAGGTGGTCACTGAAGCTTTCTTT.

The chain employs TRBV5-1 and TRBJ2-5, with 11 bases matching TRBD2. There are 17 residues in the CDR3. V lost 0 bases, J lost 2 bases, and 6 bases stayed unmatched. Germline loops: CDR1 SGHRS, CDR2 YFSETQ. DNA for the CDR3: TGCGCCAGCAGCTTGGGACTAGCGGGACAGTATCAAGAGACCCAGTACTTC. Translated, it gives CASSLGLAGQYQETQYF.

The J gene is TRBJ2-7, the V gene TRBV4-1; maybe TRBD1 (6 bases). Germline V gene data show CDR1 as MGHRA and CDR2 as YSYEKL. V lost 0 bases to trimming and J lost 2 bases, with 14 bases between them. The CDR3 is made up of 16 amino acids. The DNA for the CDR3 is TGCGCCAGCAGCCAAGATATGGGGGCGGTCGCCTACGAGCAGTACTTC. Translation gives CASSQDMGAVAYEQYF.

This chain connects TRBV18 to TRBJ2-1; TRBD2 matches 9 bases. The V segment lost 4 bases and the J segment 2 bases; nucleotides outside the gene matches: 9. CDR3 size: 17 residues. Per germline, CDR1 KGHSH and CDR2 LQKENI. CDR3: CASSRDSSGIAYNEQFF. The CDR3 nucleotides read TGTGCCAGCTCACGAGACTCTAGCGGGATCGCCTACAATGAGCAGTTCTTC.

The DNA for the CDR3 is TGCAGTGCTTCGAAGGGGTATGAGCAGTTCTTC. Its protein product is CSASKGYEQFF. The chain couples TRBV20-1 to TRBJ2-1; tentatively, D is TRBD1 (5 bases). Germline CDR1 reads DFQATT; CDR2 reads SNEGSKA (reference sequence). Trimming stripped 5 bases from V and 8 bases from J, with 10 bases between. CDR3 length: 11 amino acids.

The CDR3 DNA reads as TGTGCCAGCAGCCTCGGGACTCCTGGGGGCACAGATACGCAGTATTTT. Residues: CASSLGTPGGTDTQYF. The chain uses TRBV6-4 and TRBJ2-3; TRBD2 is a possible D gene (6 bases). This CDR3 has 16 residues. Germline lookup yields CDR1 MRHNA and CDR2 SNTAGT. V was pared by 6 bases and J by 1 base, with 17 bases between.

The chain is built from TRBV18 and TRBJ2-2; possibly TRBD1 or TRBD2 for D (5 bases each). Germline CDR1 reads KGHSH; CDR2 reads LQKENI. V was cut by 2 bases and J by 6 bases, with 13 bases left in between. There are 15 residues in the CDR3. CDR3 DNA sequence: TGTGCCAGCTCACCAGAGCCTCTGGGGGCCGGGGAGCTGTTTTTT. This translates into CASSPEPLGAGELFF. Drawing the rest from reference TRBV18 and TRBJ2-2, the complete variable domain is NAGVMQNPRHLVRRRGQEARLRCSPMKGHSHVYWYRQLPEEGLKFMVYLQKENIIDESGMPKERFSAEFPKEGPSILRIQQVVRGDSAAYFCASSPEPLGAGELFFGEGSRLTVL.

The rearrangement joins TRBV7-3 to TRBJ2-3, with 8 bases fitting TRBD2. This CDR3 spans 17 amino acids. Germline V CDR1 and CDR2: SGHTA, FQGTGA. After removal of 0 bases from V and 0 bases from J, the junction contained 5 bases not matched to a gene. The CDR3 DNA is TGTGCCAGCAGCTTAACGGGGGTAGCGGGGAGCACAGATACGCAGTATTTT. It specifies CASSLTGVAGSTDTQYF.

The genes are TRBV2 and TRBJ2-7; D unclear. The ends were cut back, 5 bases at V and 3 bases at J, with 11 bases in the middle. Per the germline V gene, CDR1 is SNHLY and CDR2 is FYNNEI. There are 13 residues in the CDR3. The CDR3 nucleotides are TGTGCCAGCAGTCAACAGCCTCTCTACGAGCAGTACTTC. Translated: CASSQQPLYEQYF. Drawing the rest from reference TRBV2 and TRBJ2-7, the complete variable domain is EPEVTQTPSHQVTQMGQEVILRCVPISNHLYFYWYRQILGQKVEFLVSFYNNEISEKSEIFDDQFSVERPDGSNFTLKIRSTKLEDSAMYFCASSQQPLYEQYFGPGTRLTVT.

This clone was recorded only once. The chain uses TRBV5-1 and TRBJ2-3, with D perhaps matching TRBD1 (5 bases). Germline lookup yields CDR1 SGHRS and CDR2 YFSETQ. Trimming took 3 bases from V and 0 from J, leaving 14 bases between them. This CDR3 has 16 residues. CDR3 loop: CASSYIGQASTDTQYF. The DNA of the CDR3 is TGCGCCAGCAGCTATATTGGACAAGCTAGCACAGATACGCAGTATTTT.

This rearrangement joins TRBV6-5 to TRBJ1-1, with TRBD1 identical over 8 bases. The length of the CDR3 is 14 residues. Germline V CDR1 and CDR2: MNHEY, SVGAGI. Losses at the gene ends were 7 bases for V and 5 bases for J; bases not matched to a gene: 9. This CDR3 reads CASTLDRVVTEAFF. CDR3 DNA sequence: TGTGCCAGCACCCTGGACAGGGTGGTTACTGAAGCTTTCTTT.

This clone appeared a few times. The rearrangement uses TRBV6-6 and TRBJ2-7; a weak D match, TRBD2 (5 bases). The CDR3 spans 14 residues. Looked up from germline, CDR1 is MNHNY and CDR2 is SVGAGI (reference sequence). The V end lost 4 bases, the J end lost 1 base, and 11 bases lay between the germline ends. The DNA for the CDR3 is TGTGCCAGCAGTTCCCTGGACTCGTCCTACGAGCAGTACTTC. This sequence encodes CASSSLDSSYEQYF.

The V gene is TRBV4-1, the J gene TRBJ1-5; D may be TRBD1 (5 bases). Per the germline V gene, CDR1 is MGHRA and CDR2 is YSYEKL. Trimming cost V 4 bases and J 2 bases, with 12 bases left between them. This CDR3 has 15 residues. CDR3 protein: CASSRSEQGNQPQHF. CDR3 bases: TGCGCCAGCAGCCGGTCCGAACAGGGCAATCAGCCCCAGCATTTT.

V and J are TRBV6-5 and TRBJ1-2, with D possibly being TRBD1 (5 bases). The CDR3 totals 14 residues. The V end was cut by 0 bases, the J end by 7 bases, with 12 bases between. From germline, CDR1 is MNHEY and CDR2 SVGAGI. Written as DNA, the CDR3 is TGTGCCAGCAGTTACTCGGCCAGGGTTAGTGGCTACACCTTC. Residues: CASSYSARVSGYTF.

This chain connects TRBV25-1 to TRBJ2-1, with D possibly matching TRBD2 (6 bases). Looked up from germline, CDR1 is MGHDK and CDR2 is SYGVNS. The length of the CDR3 is 15 residues. V lost 2 bases and J 10 bases, leaving 18 bases between the germline ends. The CDR3 here is CASSEPGLFIGEQFF. Here the CDR3 DNA reads TGTGCCAGCAGTGAACCGGGACTTTTCATCGGGGAGCAGTTCTTC.

The J gene is TRBJ2-7, the V gene TRBV6-5; 11 bases are a match to TRBD2. The trim removed 7 bases at V and 4 bases at J, leaving 9 bases unmatched. This CDR3 is built from 15 residues. The germline V gene encodes CDR1 MNHEY and CDR2 SVGAGI. Here the CDR3 DNA reads TGTGCCAGCAAAATTGCTAGCGGGAGGCATTACGAGCAGTACTTC. Its translation is CASKIASGRHYEQYF.

This clone was recorded only once. The chain has TRBV5-1 and TRBJ1-4; maybe TRBD1 (5 bases). V lost 4 bases and J 0 bases, leaving 13 bases between the germline ends. Germline values: CDR1 SGHRS, CDR2 YFSETQ. The CDR3 consists of 16 residues. Written as DNA, the CDR3 is TGCGCCAGCAGCGCCGTCCCGGGACCAACTAATGAAAAACTGTTTTTT. As protein: CASSAVPGPTNEKLFF.

J is TRBJ2-5 and V is TRBV12-5, with a tentative D call TRBD2 (6 bases). Between the trimmed V and J ends, which lost 7 bases and 2 bases, there was a span of 14 bases. Germline assignment: CDR1 LGHNT and CDR2 FRNRAP. This CDR3 comprises 14 residues. CDR3 region: CASAPGTFQETQYF. In DNA form, the CDR3 reads TGTGCTAGTGCCCCCGGGACTTTTCAAGAGACCCAGTACTTC.

This sequence joins TRBV5-1 and TRBJ2-7; D assignment may be TRBD1 or TRBD2 (6 bases each). Germline V CDR1 and CDR2: SGHRS, YFSETQ. The V gene lost 4 bases and the J gene lost 7 bases, with 18 bases spanning the gap. The CDR3 is 14 residues long. The CDR3 DNA reads TGCGCCAGCAGCCAGACGCCCAAAGGGGGGGAGCAGTACTTC. Translation gives CASSQTPKGGEQYF. Drawing the rest from reference TRBV5-1 and TRBJ2-7, the complete variable domain is KAGVTQTPRYLIKTRGQQVTLSCSPISGHRSVSWYQQTPGQGLQFLFEYFSETQRNKGNFPGRFSGRQFSNSRSEMNVSTLELGDSALYLCASSQTPKGGEQYFGPGTRLTVT.

V gene TRBV10-2 combines with J gene TRBJ1-5; 10 nucleotides line up with TRBD1. This CDR3 region has 13 residues. CDR1 is WSHSY, CDR2 SAAADI, per germline. Trimming at V came to 7 bases and at J to 6 bases, leaving 3 bases not matched to a gene. The CDR3 is CASKGQGGQPQHF. CDR3 sequence (DNA): TGCGCCAGCAAAGGACAGGGGGGTCAGCCCCAGCATTTT.

The chain joins TRBV11-3 to TRBJ2-7, with TRBD2 identical over 7 bases. After removal of 5 bases from V and 0 bases from J, the junction contained 1 base not matched to a gene. Germline loops: CDR1 SGHNT, CDR2 YENEEA. The CDR3 has 13 residues. CDR3 coding DNA: TGTGCCAGCAGCCGGACTAGCTCCTACGAGCAGTACTTC. Translated: CASSRTSSYEQYF.

This rearrangement joins TRBV30 to TRBJ1-5; D perhaps matches TRBD1 (5 bases). This CDR3 is 14 amino acids long. V lost 0 bases, J lost 7 bases, and 13 bases lay in between. Germline V gene lookup returns CDR1 GTSNPN and CDR2 SVGIG (reference sequence). The CDR3 loop reads CAWSVMGVAQPQHF. In DNA, the CDR3 is TGTGCCTGGAGTGTAATGGGGGTAGCCCAGCCCCAGCATTTT.